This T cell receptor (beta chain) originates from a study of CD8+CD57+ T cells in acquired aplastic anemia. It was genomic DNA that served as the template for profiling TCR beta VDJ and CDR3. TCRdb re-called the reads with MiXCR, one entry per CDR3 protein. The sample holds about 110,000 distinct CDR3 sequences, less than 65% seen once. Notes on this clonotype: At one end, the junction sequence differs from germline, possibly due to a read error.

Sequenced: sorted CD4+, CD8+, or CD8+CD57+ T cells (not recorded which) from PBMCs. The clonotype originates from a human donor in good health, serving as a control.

CDR3 sequence: CSVEDPSGGESYEQYF. The DNA of the CDR3 is TGCAGCGTCGAAGATCCTAGCGGGGGGGAGTCATACGAGCAGTACTTC. The chain combines TRBV29-1 with TRBJ2-7; TRBD2 agrees at 12 bases. Germline V lookup: CDR1 SQVTM, CDR2 ANQGSEA. This CDR3 contains 16 residues.